This TCR beta chain was found in a study of Graves' ophthalmopathy and Graves' hyperthyroidism. Study observations and caveats: Built on 13 signatures, a model told ophthalmopathy apart from stable hyperthyroidism with 85% to 90% sensitivity and approximately 80% specificity. Ophthalmopathy progression predictions by the model showed roughly 75% specificity and roughly 70% sensitivity.

Concerning this clonotype: The target antigen is unknown.

Amplification targeted the TCR beta CDR3 regions, with RNA transcripts as the source material. RT-PCR in the first round used HTBI primers; a second-round multiplex PCR followed. TCRdb passed the multiplex PCR reads through MiXCR, listing each CDR3 protein once. The table includes some 750,000 distinct CDR3 sequences, 40% detected once. The CDR3 length is 13 residues. V was shortened by 3 bases and J by 11 bases, with 14 bases between the two germline ends. Germline-derived CDR1 and CDR2 are SGHVS and FNYEAQ. The chain joins TRBV7-6 to TRBJ1-5, with a possible D match to TRBD1 (5 bases). The receptor was isolated from an adult man with Graves' ophthalmopathy. The sample was peripheral blood. CDR3 protein: CASSFLRGGTQHF. As DNA, the CDR3 is TGTGCCAGCAGCTTTTTGCGGGGGGGGACCCAGCATTTT.